Listed below are T cell receptor beta chains from one sample, sequenced in a study of blood T cell repertoires in COVID-19. Profiling relied on immunoSEQ multiplex PCR, and the TCRdb table lists in-frame clones only, not all of them. The data show 250,000 to 400,000 clones, about 87% seen once. The sample was peripheral blood. These receptors all stem from a woman aged 25 to 39 with COVID-19, enrolled during active disease. CDR3s include the opening cysteine and the closing phenylalanine or tryptophan. D genes are given only for firm matches. Not all rows give a size; the values are once, few, many and, for expanded clones, a class.

>TRBJ1-4|TRBD1|TRBV2|.
CASSRTGNYEKLFF
TGTGCCAGCAGCCGGACAGGGAATTATGAAAAACTGTTTTTT
>TRBJ1-3|.|TRBV30|.
CAWRTGGSGNTIYF
TGTGCCTGGAGAACAGGTGGCTCTGGAAACACCATATATTTT
>TRBJ1-1|.|TRBV6-5|.
CASRTGTQKEAFF
TGTGCCAGCAGAACCGGGACACAAAAAGAAGCTTTCTTT
>TRBJ2-5|TRBD1|TRBV10-1|once
CASSEADRAETQYF
TGCGCCAGCAGTGAAGCCGACAGGGCAGAGACCCAGTACTTC
>TRBJ1-1|.|TRBV10-3|.
CAIKAQGDTEAFF
TGTGCCATCAAGGCTCAGGGCGACACTGAAGCTTTCTTT
>TRBJ1-4|TRBD1|TRBV19|.
CASSMPTGYEKLFF
TGTGCCAGTAGTATGCCGACAGGGTACGAAAAACTGTTTTTT
>TRBJ1-1|.|TRBV11-2|once
CASNGGRYTEAFF
TGTGCCAGCAACGGGGGGAGGTACACTGAAGCTTTCTTT
>TRBJ1-6|TRBD1|TRBV28|.
CASRPGTGNNSPLHF
TGTGCCAGCAGACCAGGGACAGGCAATAATTCACCCCTCCACTTT
>TRBJ2-1|TRBD2|TRBV7-8|.
CASGGGAFGYNEQFF
TGTGCCAGCGGCGGGGGGGCCTTCGGATACAATGAGCAGTTCTTC
>TRBJ1-2|.|TRBV7-2|.
CASSLGSGGEGTF
TGTGCCAGCAGCTTAGGCTCGGGGGGCGAGGGCACCTTC
>TRBJ2-5|TRBD2|TRBV9|.
CASSVGLGGGQETQYF
TGTGCCAGCAGCGTAGGGTTAGGCGGGGGACAAGAGACCCAGTACTTC
>TRBJ1-3|.|TRBV7-6|.
CASKAAPSSGNTIYF
TGTGCCAGCAAGGCGGCTCCCAGCTCTGGAAACACCATATATTTT
>TRBJ1-3|.|TRBV9|.
CASSEMGLKNTIYF
TGTGCCAGCAGCGAGATGGGGCTGAAAAACACCATATATTTT
>TRBJ2-7|.|TRBV3-1/TRBV3-2|once
CASSQGWTTYEQYF
TGTGCCAGCAGCCAAGGGTGGACTACTTATGAGCAGTACTTC
>TRBJ1-5|.|TRBV15|.
CGVGESNQPQHF
TGTGGGGTCGGGGAAAGCAATCAGCCCCAGCATTTT
>TRBJ1-1|TRBD1|TRBV19|.
CASSIADRGMNTEAFF
TGTGCCAGTAGTATAGCCGACAGGGGCATGAACACTGAAGCTTTCTTT
>TRBJ1-4|TRBD1|TRBV6-1|.
CASSGRDSLSSEKLFF
TGTGCCAGCAGTGGACGGGACAGCCTTTCGAGTGAAAAACTGTTTTTT
>TRBJ1-6|TRBD1|TRBV4-2|many
CASSQLDRGLSPLHF
TGTGCCAGCAGCCAACTGGACAGGGGGCTATCACCCCTCCACTTT
>TRBJ2-7|TRBD2|TRBV27|.
CASSWTSGSYEQYF
TGTGCCAGCAGTTGGACTAGCGGGAGCTACGAGCAGTACTTC
>TRBJ2-1|TRBD2|TRBV9|.
CASSPTGTTNEQFF
TGTGCCAGCAGCCCTACCGGGACTACAAATGAGCAGTTCTTC
>TRBJ1-1|TRBD1|TRBV5-1|.
CASSPGTVGSNTEAFF
TGCGCCAGCAGCCCTGGGACAGTAGGATCGAACACTGAAGCTTTCTTT
>TRBJ2-3|.|TRBV10-1|.
CASSEPSFTLHTQYF
TGCGCCAGCAGTGAGCCGTCCTTCACCCTACATACGCAGTATTTT
>TRBJ2-3|.|TRBV6-5|.
CASSSTSSPSTDTQYF
TGTGCCAGCAGTTCCACTTCTAGCCCGAGCACAGATACGCAGTATTTT
>TRBJ2-5|.|TRBV29-1|.
CSVEPQVGETQYF
TGCAGCGTTGAACCCCAAGTCGGGGAGACCCAGTACTTC
>TRBJ2-1|.|TRBV6-1|.
CASSESGYNTYNEQFF
TGTGCCAGCAGTGAAAGTGGTTACAATACCTACAATGAGCAGTTCTTC
>TRBJ2-3|TRBD1|TRBV7-2|.
CASSYRQGAGTDTQYF
TGTGCCAGCAGCTACCGACAGGGCGCAGGCACAGATACGCAGTATTTT
>TRBJ2-1|TRBD2|TRBV3-1/TRBV3-2|.
CASSQDLLAGTNEQFF
TGTGCCAGCAGCCAAGATCTACTAGCGGGGACCAATGAGCAGTTCTTC
>TRBJ1-5|.|TRBV28|.
CASEQGHQPQHF
TGTGCCAGCGAGCAGGGTCATCAGCCCCAGCATTTT
>TRBJ1-4|TRBD1|TRBV6-5|.
CASRMTGFGEKLFF
TGTGCCAGCAGGATGACAGGGTTCGGTGAAAAACTGTTTTTT
>TRBJ1-3|.|TRBV11-2|.
CASSLRGGWNTIYF
TGTGCCAGCAGCTTAAGGGGTGGGTGGAACACCATATATTTT
>TRBJ1-2|.|TRBV19|.
CASSTGHLANYGYTF
TGTGCCAGTAGTACGGGACACTTAGCTAACTATGGCTACACCTTC
>TRBJ2-5|TRBD2|TRBV13|.
CASSSGLAGGETQYF
TGTGCCAGCAGCTCCGGACTAGCGGGGGGTGAGACCCAGTACTTC
>TRBJ1-2|.|TRBV27|once
CASSLSVAGYGYTF
TGTGCCAGCAGTTTGTCGGTGGCAGGATATGGCTACACCTTC
>TRBJ2-5|.|TRBV21-1|.
CASSNGGRGRFQETQYF
TGTGCCAGCAGCAACGGGGGGCGGGGGAGGTTCCAAGAGACCCAGTACTTC
>TRBJ2-2|TRBD1|TRBV27|.
CASSHQTSTDRATGELFF
TGTGCCAGCAGCCACCAAACCTCAACGGACAGGGCCACCGGGGAGCTGTTTTTT
>TRBJ2-5|TRBD2|TRBV30|.
CAGERDPVQETQYF
TGTGCCGGGGAGCGGGATCCAGTACAAGAGACCCAGTACTTC
>TRBJ2-1|TRBD1|TRBV9|.
CASSGGQAEQFF
TGTGCCAGCAGCGGGGGACAGGCCGAGCAGTTCTTC
>TRBJ2-1|.|TRBV9|.
CASSPGGNEQFF
TGTGCCAGCAGTCCAGGAGGGAATGAGCAGTTCTTC
>TRBJ1-6|.|TRBV7-2|.
CASNHPWGVNSPLHF
TGTGCCAGCAACCACCCTTGGGGGGTTAATTCACCCCTCCACTTT
>TRBJ1-2|TRBD1|TRBV3-1/TRBV3-2|.
CASSRGQPLYGYTF
TGTGCCAGCAGCCGGGGACAGCCTCTCTATGGCTACACCTTC
>TRBJ2-3|TRBD2|TRBV5-1|.
CASSKTTSGGASADTQYF
TGCGCCAGCAGCAAGACGACTAGCGGGGGGGCCAGTGCAGATACGCAGTATTTT
>TRBJ1-5|TRBD1|TRBV30|.
CAWSGTKGAGNQPQHF
TGTGCCTGGAGTGGAACCAAGGGGGCCGGCAATCAGCCCCAGCATTTT
>TRBJ2-3|.|TRBV7-9|.
CASSLMEGVSDTQYF
TGTGCCAGCAGCTTAATGGAGGGAGTTTCAGATACGCAGTATTTT
>TRBJ2-1|TRBD2|TRBV6-4|.
CASSVTSGGAPNEQFF
TGTGCCAGCAGTGTAACTAGCGGGGGGGCCCCTAATGAGCAGTTCTTC
>TRBJ2-5|.|TRBV19|.
CASSPGGGETQYF
TGTGCCAGTAGCCCCGGAGGAGGAGAGACCCAGTACTTC
>TRBJ1-2|.|TRBV6-5|.
CASSSQGYNGYTF
TGTGCCAGCAGCTCACAGGGATATAATGGCTACACCTTC
>TRBJ2-7|.|TRBV2|.
CASSQQGREQYF
TGTGCCAGCAGCCAACAGGGACGCGAGCAGTACTTC